This T cell receptor (beta chain) was found in a study of CD4 T cells in relation to SARS-CoV-2 and coronaviruses. Overall study context: PBMCs were cultured with antigen for nine to eleven days before TCR beta sequencing. The HLA restriction of the shared crossreactive spike epitopes was mapped.

Note on this clone: Its antigen remains unidentified.

The trim removed 0 bases at V and 2 bases at J, leaving 9 bases unmatched. This CDR3 is 17 amino acids long. The germline V gene has CDR1 SGHRS and CDR2 YFSETQ. Clones were sequenced by immunoSEQ multiplex PCR, and TCRdb holds only the in-frame ones, with some missing. The sample records 25,000 to 30,000 clones, around 67% being singletons. Before the COVID-19 pandemic, during about 2011-2019, CD4+ T cells were taken from unexposed donors. Isolation of CD4+ T cells took place after around 11 days in culture. As cell numbers allowed, unexposed-donor CD4+ T cells faced SARS-CoV-2 S/N and four cold-coronavirus spikes. Fresh IL-2 medium replaced half the medium on days 3 and 7.

Specimen: CD4+ T cells from PBMCs, cultured in vitro. The clonotype originates from a human donor in good health. This chain links TRBV5-1 with TRBJ1-2; 8 bases fit TRBD1. The CDR3 DNA is TGCGCCAGCAGCTTGGCGTTCCCGGACAGGGCAAACTATGGCTACACCTTC. Amino acid sequence: CASSLAFPDRANYGYTF.